The next 3 T cell receptor beta chains were all read from a single sample in a study of identical twins. MiXCR was run by TCRdb on the 5' RACE reads, yielding one entry per CDR3 protein. Of under 500,000 distinct CDR3 sequences in the sample, 14% are singletons; the top ten hold approximately 0.98%. These same data were also listed under a study on yellow fever vaccine responses in identical twins.

The sequencing sample was made of CD4+ T cells sorted from blood. The receptors here all came from a woman aged 18 to 35 in good health.

This chain connects TRBV27 to TRBJ2-7; TRBD2 matches 8 bases. The V gene's germline CDR1 is MNHEY and CDR2 SMNVEV (reference sequence). V gave up 6 bases and J gave up 2 bases; unmatched junction bases: 21. CDR3 length: 19 amino acids. This CDR3 reads CASSEHRARGGTRPYEQYF. Here the CDR3 DNA reads TGTGCCAGCAGCGAACACCGAGCCCGGGGAGGGACTAGACCCTACGAGCAGTACTTC.

CDR3 loop: CASSWDRRETQYF. The DNA for the CDR3 is TGTGCCAGCAGCTGGGACAGGCGGGAGACCCAGTACTTC. The chain links TRBV5-6 to TRBJ2-5; TRBD1 aligns across 8 bases. The V segment lost 3 bases and the J segment 5 bases; nucleotides outside the gene matches: 3. Germline V gene sequence: CDR1 SGHDT, CDR2 YYEEEE. The CDR3 is made up of 13 amino acids. Variable domain in full (rest from reference TRBV5-6 and TRBJ2-5): DAGVTQSPTHLIKTRGQQVTLRCSPKSGHDTVSWYQQALGQGPQFIFQYYEEEERQRGNFPDRFSGHQFPNYSSELNVNALLLGDSALYLCASSWDRRETQYFGPGTRLLVL.

This chain links TRBV7-9 with TRBJ2-1; 9 bases line up with TRBD2. Looked up from germline, CDR1 is SEHNR and CDR2 is FQNEAQ (reference sequence). The CDR3 has 13 amino acids. Unmatched junction bases numbered 2, after V lost 2 bases and J lost 9 bases. CDR3 loop: CASSLLAGFEQFF. The CDR3 DNA reads as TGTGCCAGCAGCTTACTAGCGGGGTTTGAGCAGTTCTTC.